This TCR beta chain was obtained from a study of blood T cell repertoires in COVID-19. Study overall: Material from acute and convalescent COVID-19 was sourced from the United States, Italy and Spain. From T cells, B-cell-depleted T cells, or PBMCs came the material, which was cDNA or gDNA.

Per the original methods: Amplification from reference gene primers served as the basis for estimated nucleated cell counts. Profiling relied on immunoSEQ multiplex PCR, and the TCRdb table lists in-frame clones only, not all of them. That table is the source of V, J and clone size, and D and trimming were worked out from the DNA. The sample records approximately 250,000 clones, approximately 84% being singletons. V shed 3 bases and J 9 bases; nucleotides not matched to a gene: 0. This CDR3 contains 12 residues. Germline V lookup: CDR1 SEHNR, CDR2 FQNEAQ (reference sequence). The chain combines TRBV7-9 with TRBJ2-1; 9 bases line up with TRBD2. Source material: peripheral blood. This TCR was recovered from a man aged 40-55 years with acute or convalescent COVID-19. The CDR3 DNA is TGTGCCAGCAGCTTGACTAGCGGTGAGCAGTTCTTC. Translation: CASSLTSGEQFF.